This T cell receptor (beta chain) comes out of a study of T cell responses to AZD1222 COVID-19 vaccine (dated by TCRdb to the early 2020s). Study-wide context: AZD1222 recipients with second doses at about 4 weeks or about 12 weeks were pooled, because spike-specific TCR depth and breadth did not differ between schedules. A total of more than 230 trial participants underwent TCR sequencing, of whom 207 received two doses of AZD1222 and 26 received two doses of the MenACWY control vaccine. Enrollment into the trials was organized by age into subgroups of 18-55, 56-69 and 70-plus years, and those subgroups contained roughly 150, 30 and 60 TCR-sequenced participants, respectively.

Interpreted using the paper, the time point label stands for: baseline before first vaccination. Vaccinee samples came from UK trials COV001 and COV002, including a single-blind randomized controlled phase 2/3 trial of AZD1222 (ChAdOx1 nCoV-19) in healthy adults. For TCRbeta chain sequencing, PBMC samples were collected from trial participants at day 0 and at day 28 after the second dose. The CDR3 regions of human TCRbeta chains were analyzed by immunosequencing. Per the authors' processing: TCRs in the repertoires were matched against a reference library of SARS-CoV-2-specific TCRs that had been generated with the MIRA antigen-specificity platform. Breadth meant the fraction of unique TCRs that were SARS-CoV-2-associated, whereas depth meant the fraction of total T cells that were SARS-CoV-2-associated. Using the MIRA data, each spike-specific TCR was assigned both to the spike region to which the TCR was reactive and to a CD4 or CD8 class. Log10-transformed breadth and depth values were compared by one-way ANOVA with Sidak's multiple comparisons tests. In TCRdb, the immuneACCESS table is reduced to in-frame sequences with V and J assigned. These tables do not hold every clone; where another copy was compared, an unresolved V gene accounts for under half, and the others remain unexplained. V and J calls and clone size are copied from that table; D and trimming were computed from the DNA. This sample gives under 200,000 clones in total; approximately 91% of them show up just once. In total, the top ten clones hold more than 0.75% of the sample.

Beyond this particular receptor, the publication reports: Conclusions about previously exposed vaccinees were limited because only six AZD1222 recipients were SARS-CoV-2 seropositive at baseline. Nearly half of unique spike-specific TCRs reportedly recognized epitopes outside regions mutated in the B.1.351 and B.1.1.7 variants. Spike-specific TCR breadth and depth rose significantly after two AZD1222 doses compared with day 0 and with MenACWY recipients. The vaccine-associated CD4 TCRs covered the entire spike protein, and the dominant responses fell in regions 160-218 and 743-854. Most participants were white British and females outnumbered males, and the authors suggested that clonal diversity may have been underestimated. In the small 56-69-year group, the increase in depth fell short of significance, most likely because of low power. Because no samples from the day 14 peak response were available, repertoires could be characterized only after the peak T cell response.

On this clone itself: Its binding antigen is unknown. Base qualities are not at hand, and no much larger clone is one base apart.

This clonotype was obtained from an adult in good health. The source material was peripheral blood, sampled on day 0 of AZD1222 vaccination.

CDR3 loop: CASSDRTSGSYEQYF. The DNA reads as follows: TGTGCCAGCAGTGACCGGACTAGCGGCTCCTACGAGCAGTACTTC. Here the chain combines TRBV6-1 and TRBJ2-7; 10 central nucleotides agree with TRBD2. The CDR3 has 15 amino acids, counting the end cysteine and phenylalanine. Only the CDR3 portion is preserved as DNA: 45 bases, with reading frame beginning at the first base. CDR1 MNHNS and CDR2 SASEGT were looked up in the germline V gene. Compared with germline, V lacks 3 bases and J lacks 0 bases; bases without a gene match: 2.